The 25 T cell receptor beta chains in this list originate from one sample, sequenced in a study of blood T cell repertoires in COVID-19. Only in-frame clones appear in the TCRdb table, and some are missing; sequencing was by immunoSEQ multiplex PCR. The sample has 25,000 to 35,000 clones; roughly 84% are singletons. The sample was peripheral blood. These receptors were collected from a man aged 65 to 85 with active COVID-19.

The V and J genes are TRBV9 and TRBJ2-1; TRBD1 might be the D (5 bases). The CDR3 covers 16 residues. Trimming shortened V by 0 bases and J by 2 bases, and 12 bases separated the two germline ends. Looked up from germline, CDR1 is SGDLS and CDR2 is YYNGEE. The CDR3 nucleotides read TGTGCCAGCAGCGTAGAATGGGGCAGGGCCTACAATGAGCAGTTCTTC. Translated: CASSVEWGRAYNEQFF.

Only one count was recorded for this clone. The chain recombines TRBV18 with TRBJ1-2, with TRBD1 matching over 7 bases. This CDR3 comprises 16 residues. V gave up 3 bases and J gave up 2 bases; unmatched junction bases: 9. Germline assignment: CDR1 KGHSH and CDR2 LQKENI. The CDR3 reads CASSPGTAISNYGYTF. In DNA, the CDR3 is TGTGCCAGCTCACCGGGGACAGCAATTTCGAACTATGGCTACACCTTC.

CDR3 in amino acids: CASSLHRTASSYNSPLHF. The DNA for the CDR3 is TGTGCCAGCAGTCTACACAGGACAGCGAGCTCCTATAATTCACCCCTCCACTTT. This chain joins TRBV28 and TRBJ1-6, with D maybe TRBD1 (6 bases). Germline V gives CDR1 MDHEN, CDR2 SYDVKM. V was pared by 5 bases and J by 0 bases, with 17 bases between. CDR3 length equals 18 residues.

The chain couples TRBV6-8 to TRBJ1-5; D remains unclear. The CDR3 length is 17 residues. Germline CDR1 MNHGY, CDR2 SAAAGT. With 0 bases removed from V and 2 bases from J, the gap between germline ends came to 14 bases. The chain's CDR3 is CASSYSTGSDRNQPQHF. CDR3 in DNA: TGTGCCAGCAGTTACTCGACGGGGAGTGATCGCAATCAGCCCCAGCATTTT.

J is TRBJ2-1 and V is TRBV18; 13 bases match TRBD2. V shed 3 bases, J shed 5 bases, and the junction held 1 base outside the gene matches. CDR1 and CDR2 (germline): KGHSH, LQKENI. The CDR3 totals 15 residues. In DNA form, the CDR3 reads TGTGCCAGCTCACCGACTAGCGGGAGGAACAATGAGCAGTTCTTC. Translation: CASSPTSGRNNEQFF.

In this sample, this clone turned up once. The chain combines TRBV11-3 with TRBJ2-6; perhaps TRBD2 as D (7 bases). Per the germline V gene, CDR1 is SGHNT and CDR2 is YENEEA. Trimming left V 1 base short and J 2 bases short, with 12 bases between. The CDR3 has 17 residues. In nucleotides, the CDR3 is TGTGCCAGCAGCTTAGGCCTCGGGGGGCCTGGGGCCAACGTCCTGACTTTC. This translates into CASSLGLGGPGANVLTF. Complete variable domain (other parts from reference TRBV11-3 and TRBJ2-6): EAGVVQSPRYKIIEKKQPVAFWCNPISGHNTLYWYLQNLGQGPELLIRYENEEAVDDSQLPKDRFSAERLKGVDSTLKIQPAELGDSAVYLCASSLGLGGPGANVLTFGAGSRLTVL.

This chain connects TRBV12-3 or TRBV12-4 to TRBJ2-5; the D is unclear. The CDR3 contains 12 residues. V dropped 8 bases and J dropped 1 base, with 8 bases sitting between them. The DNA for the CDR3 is TGTGCCAGCGGATGGAGCCAAGAGACCCAGTACTTC. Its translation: CASGWSQETQYF.

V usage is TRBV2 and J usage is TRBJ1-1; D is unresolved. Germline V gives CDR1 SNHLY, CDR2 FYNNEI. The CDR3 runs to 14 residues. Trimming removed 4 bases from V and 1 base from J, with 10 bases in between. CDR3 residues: CASSGLTPNTEAFF. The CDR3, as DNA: TGTGCCAGCAGTGGCCTAACCCCGAACACTGAAGCTTTCTTT.

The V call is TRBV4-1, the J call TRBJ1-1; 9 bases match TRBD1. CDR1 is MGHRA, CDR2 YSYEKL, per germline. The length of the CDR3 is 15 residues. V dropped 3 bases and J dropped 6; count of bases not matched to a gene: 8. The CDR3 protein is CASSQLRDRVAEAFF. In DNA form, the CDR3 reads TGCGCCAGCAGCCAGCTCCGGGACAGGGTCGCTGAAGCTTTCTTT.

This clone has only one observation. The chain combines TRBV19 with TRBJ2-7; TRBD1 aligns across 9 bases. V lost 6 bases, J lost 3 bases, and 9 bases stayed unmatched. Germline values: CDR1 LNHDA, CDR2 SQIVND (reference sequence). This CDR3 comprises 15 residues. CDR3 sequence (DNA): TGTGCCAGTAGCGTCGGGACAGGGTCTGTCTACGAGCAGTACTTC. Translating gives CASSVGTGSVYEQYF.

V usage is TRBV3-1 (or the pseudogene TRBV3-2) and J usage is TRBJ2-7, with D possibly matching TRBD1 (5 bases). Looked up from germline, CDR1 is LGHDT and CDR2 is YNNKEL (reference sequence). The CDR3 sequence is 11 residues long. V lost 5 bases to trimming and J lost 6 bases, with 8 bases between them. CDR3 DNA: TGTGCCAGCAGCGACAGTCGCGAGCAGTACTTC. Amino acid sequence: CASSDSREQYF.

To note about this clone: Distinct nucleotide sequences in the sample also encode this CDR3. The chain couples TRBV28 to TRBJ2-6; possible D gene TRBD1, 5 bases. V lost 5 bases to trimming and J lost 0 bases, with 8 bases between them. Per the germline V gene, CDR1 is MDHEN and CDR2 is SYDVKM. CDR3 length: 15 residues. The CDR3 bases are TGTGCCAGCAGTCCCGACAGCTCTGGGGCCAACGTCCTGACTTTC. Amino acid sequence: CASSPDSSGANVLTF.

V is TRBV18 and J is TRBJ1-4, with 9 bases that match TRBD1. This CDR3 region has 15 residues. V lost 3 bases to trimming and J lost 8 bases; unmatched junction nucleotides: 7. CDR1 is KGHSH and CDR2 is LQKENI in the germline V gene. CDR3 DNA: TGTGCCAGCTCACCCGGGACAGGGTGGGAAGAAAAACTGTTTTTT. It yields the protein CASSPGTGWEEKLFF.

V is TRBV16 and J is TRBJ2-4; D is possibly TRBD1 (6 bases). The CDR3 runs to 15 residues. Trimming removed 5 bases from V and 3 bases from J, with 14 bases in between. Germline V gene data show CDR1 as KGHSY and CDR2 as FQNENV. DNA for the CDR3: TGTGCCAGCAGCTCCATTCAGGGGAGCAAAAACATTCAGTACTTC. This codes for CASSSIQGSKNIQYF.

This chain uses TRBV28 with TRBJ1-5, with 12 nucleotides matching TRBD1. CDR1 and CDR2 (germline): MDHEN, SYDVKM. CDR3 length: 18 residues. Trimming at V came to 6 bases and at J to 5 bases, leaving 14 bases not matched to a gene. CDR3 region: CASRPRDRGLYLDQPQHF. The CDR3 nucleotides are TGTGCCAGCAGGCCCCGGGACAGGGGGCTGTATTTAGATCAGCCCCAGCATTTT.

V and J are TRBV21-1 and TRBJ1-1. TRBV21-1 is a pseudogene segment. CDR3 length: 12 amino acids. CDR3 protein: CATPQAYTEAFF. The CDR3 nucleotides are TGTGCCACCCCCCAAGCTTACACTGAAGCTTTCTTT.

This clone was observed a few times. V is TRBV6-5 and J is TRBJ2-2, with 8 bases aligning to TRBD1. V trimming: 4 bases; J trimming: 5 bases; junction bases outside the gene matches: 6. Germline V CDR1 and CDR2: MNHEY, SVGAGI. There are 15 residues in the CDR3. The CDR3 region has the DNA TGTGCCAGCAGTTCCCGGACAGGGCTAACCGGGGAGCTGTTTTTT. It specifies CASSSRTGLTGELFF.

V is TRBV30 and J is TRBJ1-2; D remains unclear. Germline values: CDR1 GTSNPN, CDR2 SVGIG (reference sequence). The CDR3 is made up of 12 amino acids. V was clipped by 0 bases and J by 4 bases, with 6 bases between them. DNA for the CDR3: TGTGCCTGGAGTGTTAACAGCTATGGCTACACCTTC. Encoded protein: CAWSVNSYGYTF.

The DNA of the CDR3 is TGTGCCAGCAGCTTAGCGGTCGGGGGGAATTCACCCCTCCACTTT. Amino acid sequence: CASSLAVGGNSPLHF. The chain uses TRBV7-6 and TRBJ1-6, with a weak D call TRBD1 (5 bases). The CDR3 consists of 15 residues. Trimming left V 0 bases short and J 7 bases short, with 10 bases between. Germline assignment: CDR1 SGHVS and CDR2 FNYEAQ.

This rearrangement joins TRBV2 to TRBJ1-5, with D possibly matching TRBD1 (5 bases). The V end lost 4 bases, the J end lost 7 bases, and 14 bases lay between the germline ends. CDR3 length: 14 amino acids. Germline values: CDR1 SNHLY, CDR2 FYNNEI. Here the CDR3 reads CASSGTWAGQPQHF. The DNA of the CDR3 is TGTGCCAGCAGTGGGACATGGGCAGGACAGCCCCAGCATTTT.

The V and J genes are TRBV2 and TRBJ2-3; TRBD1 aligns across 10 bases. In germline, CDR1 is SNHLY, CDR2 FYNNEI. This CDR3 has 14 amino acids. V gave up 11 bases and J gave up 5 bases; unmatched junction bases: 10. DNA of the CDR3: TGTGCCTGTCGCGGGACAGGGGCTGGAGATACGCAGTATTTT. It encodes CACRGTGAGDTQYF.

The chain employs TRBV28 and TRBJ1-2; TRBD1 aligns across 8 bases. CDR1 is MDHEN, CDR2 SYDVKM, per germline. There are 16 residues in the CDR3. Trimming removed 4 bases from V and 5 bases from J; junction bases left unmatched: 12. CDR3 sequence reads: CASSSFGGRGPYGYTF. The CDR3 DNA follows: TGTGCCAGCAGTTCCTTCGGCGGCAGGGGGCCATATGGCTACACCTTC.

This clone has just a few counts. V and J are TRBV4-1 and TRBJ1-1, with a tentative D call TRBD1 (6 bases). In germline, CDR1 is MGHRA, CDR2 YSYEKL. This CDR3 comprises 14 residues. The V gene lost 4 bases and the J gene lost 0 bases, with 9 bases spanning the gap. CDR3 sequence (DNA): TGCGCCAGCAGCCGGAACAGGGTGAACACTGAAGCTTTCTTT. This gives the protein CASSRNRVNTEAFF.

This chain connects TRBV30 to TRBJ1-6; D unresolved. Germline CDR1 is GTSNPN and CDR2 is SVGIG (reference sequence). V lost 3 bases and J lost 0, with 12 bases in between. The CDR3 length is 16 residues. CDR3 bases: TGTGCCTGGAGAGCGATAGCGAGCTCCTATAATTCACCCCTCCACTTT. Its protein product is CAWRAIASSYNSPLHF.

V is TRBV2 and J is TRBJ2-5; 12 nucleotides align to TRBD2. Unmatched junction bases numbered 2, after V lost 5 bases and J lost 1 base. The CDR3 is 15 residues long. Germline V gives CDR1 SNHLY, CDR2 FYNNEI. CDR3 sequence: CASSLAGGPQETQYF. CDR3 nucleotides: TGTGCCAGCAGTCTAGCGGGGGGGCCCCAAGAGACCCAGTACTTC.